This record covers a single T cell receptor (beta chain). The same CDR3 also results from other DNA sequences found in this sample. The CDR3 runs to 13 residues. V was pared by 4 bases and J by 4 bases, with 1 base of the junction left unmatched. The V gene's germline CDR1 is MNHEY and CDR2 SVGAGI. This specimen comes from a study of blood T cell repertoires in COVID-19. Overall study: Collection of acute and convalescent COVID-19 samples took place in the United States, Italy and Spain.

Generated by immunoSEQ multiplex PCR, the TCRdb table keeps only in-frame clones and is missing some. This sample has 200,000 to 250,000 clones, with 70% to 90% found just once. The rearrangement links TRBV6-5 to TRBJ1-1, with TRBD1 identical over 9 bases. What was sequenced was PBMCs or T cells enriched from blood (not recorded which). The receptor was derived from a man aged 40-49 years who had recovered from COVID-19. The CDR3 loop is CASSSDRGTEAFF. The CDR3, as DNA: TGTGCCAGCAGTTCGGACAGGGGCACTGAAGCTTTCTTT.